The 18 T cell receptor beta chains presented below share a single source sample, sequenced in a study of CD8 T cells in ankylosing spondylitis (dated by TCRdb to about 2017). Library construction relied on 5' RACE. The run used an Illumina HiSeq 2500. The public reads were reanalyzed by TCRdb: fastp trimming at Q25, MiXCR alignment, in-frame beta chains only. Entries that share a CDR3 protein sequence are merged under the most common genes and DNA. The sample table records around 150,000 distinct CDR3 sequences; 15% to 20% of these occur just once. The ten largest make up over 7.5% of the sample. The source material was blood, either unsorted or a sorted T cell fraction (not recorded which). The source of these receptors is a male donor with ankylosing spondylitis or in good health (not recorded which).

J is TRBJ1-6 and V is TRBV6-6; D perhaps matches TRBD1 (5 bases). Germline values: CDR1 MNHNY, CDR2 SVGAGI (reference sequence). The CDR3 covers 12 residues. V lost 5 bases to trimming and J lost 14 bases, with 13 bases between them. CDR3 DNA sequence: TGTGCCAGCAGTCTCCCCGGGGGGGCCCTCCACTTT. It is translated as CASSLPGGALHF.

This clonotype came up a few times. The chain carries TRBV29-1 and TRBJ1-1; weak D call: TRBD1 (6 bases). Trimming removed 2 bases at V and 4 bases at J, with 14 bases between. The CDR3 loop spans 14 amino acids. From germline, CDR1 is SQVTM and CDR2 ANQGSEA. This chain's CDR3 is CSVEMGGLGTEAFF. DNA of the CDR3: TGCAGCGTTGAAATGGGGGGCCTGGGCACTGAAGCTTTCTTT. The complete variable domain, with remaining parts taken from reference TRBV29-1 and TRBJ1-1, reads SAVISQKPSRDICQRGTSLTIQCQVDSQVTMMFWYRQQPGQSLTLIATANQGSEATYESGFVIDKFPISRPNLTFSTLTVSNMSPEDSSIYLCSVEMGGLGTEAFFGQGTRLTVV.

This clonotype was counted at least ten times. The genes are TRBV29-1 and TRBJ2-3, with D uncertain. The germline CDR1 and CDR2 sequences are SQVTM and ANQGSEA. The CDR3 contains 15 residues. Trimming pared 2 bases from V and 9 bases from J, leaving 21 bases between. The CDR3 reads CSVEYASSDSRTQYF. DNA of the CDR3: TGCAGCGTTGAATACGCGTCTTCCGATTCAAGGACGCAGTATTTT.

This clonotype has a count of ten or more. The chain has TRBV29-1 and TRBJ2-2; TRBD1 is a possible D gene (5 bases). Trimming left V 4 bases short and J 0 bases short, with 9 bases between. CDR1 is SQVTM, CDR2 ANQGSEA, per germline. The CDR3 covers 14 residues. CDR3 bases: TGCAGCGTTGCCAGGGTCGCGAACACCGGGGAGCTGTTTTTT. The encoded protein is CSVARVANTGELFF.

In this sample, this clonotype turned up many times. Here the CDR3 DNA reads TGCGCCAGCAGCTTGGGTTTGTCCGAGCAGTACTTC. It is translated as CASSLGLSEQYF. V is TRBV5-1 and J is TRBJ2-7; no clear D gene. V lost 0 bases and J lost 6, with 7 bases in between. Germline V gives CDR1 SGHRS, CDR2 YFSETQ. The CDR3 covers 12 residues.

The chain carries TRBV5-5 and TRBJ1-5, with no clear D. This CDR3 contains 14 residues. Germline values: CDR1 SGHKS, CDR2 YYEKEE (reference sequence). V was shortened by 0 bases and J by 4 bases, with 8 bases between the two germline ends. The CDR3 here is CASSLALGNQPQHF. The CDR3 region has the DNA TGTGCCAGCAGCTTGGCCCTGGGTAATCAGCCCCAGCATTTT.

This clonotype appeared a few times. The J gene is TRBJ2-1, the V gene TRBV3-1; no clear D gene. The V gene's germline CDR1 is LGHDT and CDR2 YNNKEL (reference sequence). CDR3 length equals 13 residues. V lost 3 bases and J 5 bases, leaving 8 bases between the germline ends. CDR3 residues: CASSQRPDNEQFF. CDR3 coding DNA: TGTGCCAGCAGCCAGCGGCCTGACAATGAGCAGTTCTTC.

There are many counts of this clonotype. The chain recombines TRBV3-1 with TRBJ1-2; 12 bases match TRBD1. The ends lost 4 bases at V and 5 bases at J; junction bases unmatched: 5. Germline V gene sequence: CDR1 LGHDT, CDR2 YNNKEL (reference sequence). This CDR3 spans 15 amino acids. The CDR3 bases are TGTGCCAGCAGCCCCCGGGACAGGGGGCATTATGGCTACACCTTC. It translates to CASSPRDRGHYGYTF.

This chain connects TRBV20-1 to TRBJ1-4; a possible D gene is TRBD1 (5 bases). V lost 0 bases to trimming and J lost 8 bases, with 19 bases between them. The CDR3 sequence is 16 residues long. Germline CDR1 is DFQATT and CDR2 is SNEGSKA (reference sequence). In DNA, the CDR3 is TGCAGTGCTAGAGATGGAGGGTTTTCAGGGAGGGAAAAACTGTTTTTT. Translated: CSARDGGFSGREKLFF.

This chain links TRBV29-1 with TRBJ2-5; D is undetermined. Germline V gene data show CDR1 as SQVTM and CDR2 as ANQGSEA. This CDR3 comprises 12 residues. V lost 4 bases, J lost 5 bases, and 11 bases lay in between. The CDR3: CSVGGEAETQYF. The CDR3, as DNA: TGCAGCGTTGGAGGCGAAGCGGAGACCCAGTACTTC.

This clonotype was observed many times. The CDR3 nucleotides are TGTGCCTGGAAAGAAGAGATCCCCGGGGAGCTGTTTTTT. It yields the protein CAWKEEIPGELFF. V usage is TRBV30 and J usage is TRBJ2-2; D remains ambiguous. The CDR3 contains 13 residues. Trimming cost V 4 bases and J 6 bases, with 12 bases left between them. Germline CDR1 GTSNPN, CDR2 SVGIG (reference sequence).

The chain couples TRBV20-1 to TRBJ1-5; D not resolved. V shed 6 bases and J shed 3 bases, with 12 bases lying between them. The CDR3 is made up of 13 amino acids. Per germline, CDR1 DFQATT and CDR2 SNEGSKA (reference sequence). This CDR3 reads CSARGGNNQPQHF. For the CDR3, the DNA is TGCAGTGCCCGAGGAGGGAACAATCAGCCCCAGCATTTT.

This chain joins TRBV7-2 and TRBJ2-1; D call uncertain. This CDR3 contains 13 residues. V was cut by 1 base and J by 12 bases, with 13 bases left in between. Germline CDR1 SGHTA, CDR2 FQGNSA. Written as DNA, the CDR3 is TGTGCCAGCAGCTTAGGGGTAGGCTCCGGGCAGTTCTTC. Its translation is CASSLGVGSGQFF.

This clonotype was recorded at least ten times. The J gene is TRBJ1-1, the V gene TRBV15; no clear D. Trimming took 2 bases from V and 1 from J, leaving 8 bases between them. The CDR3 loop spans 14 amino acids. Germline-derived CDR1 and CDR2 are LNHNV and YYDKDF (reference sequence). The CDR3 here is CATSRTPGNTEAFF. Written as DNA, the CDR3 is TGTGCCACCAGCAGAACACCGGGGAACACTGAAGCTTTCTTT.

This sequence joins TRBV7-9 and TRBJ1-5; D is possibly TRBD1 (5 bases). Germline CDR1 reads SEHNR; CDR2 reads FQNEAQ (reference sequence). The germline V and J ends were trimmed by 2 bases and 7 bases, with 9 bases remaining between them. The CDR3 has 13 residues. In DNA, the CDR3 is TGTGCCAGCAGCTTACGGGGGAAACAGCCCCAGCATTTT. This encodes CASSLRGKQPQHF. Full variable domain (outside the CDR3, taken from reference TRBV7-9 and TRBJ1-5): DTGVSQNPRHKITKRGQNVTFRCDPISEHNRLYWYRQTLGQGPEFLTYFQNEAQLEKSRLLSDRFSAERPKGSFSTLEIQRTEQGDSAMYLCASSLRGKQPQHFGDGTRLSIL.

The rearrangement joins TRBV7-3 to TRBJ2-3; D ambiguous. The CDR3 length is 14 residues. In germline, CDR1 is SGHTA, CDR2 FQGTGA. V shed 5 bases and J shed 6 bases, with 15 bases lying between them. This CDR3 is CASSAAARRDTQYF. The CDR3 DNA follows: TGTGCCAGCAGCGCCGCGGCCCGCCGGGATACGCAGTATTTT.

This chain uses TRBV7-3 with TRBJ2-2, with 13 bases fitting TRBD2. The CDR3 covers 16 residues. The V and J ends lost 4 bases and 4 bases, in that order; junction bases with no gene match: 3. CDR1 and CDR2 from the germline V gene are SGHTA and FQGTGA. CDR3 protein: CASSSLAGGVTGELFF. The CDR3 bases are TGTGCCAGCAGCTCACTAGCGGGAGGGGTCACCGGGGAGCTGTTTTTT.

This clonotype came up a few times. J is TRBJ2-5 and V is TRBV6-2 or TRBV6-3, with D possibly matching TRBD1 (6 bases). Germline CDR1 and CDR2: MNHEY and SVGEGT. V lost 2 bases and J lost 9, with 13 bases in between. There are 13 residues in the CDR3. This CDR3 is CASSYKRQGSQYF. DNA for the CDR3: TGTGCCAGCAGTTACAAGCGGCAGGGGTCCCAGTACTTC.